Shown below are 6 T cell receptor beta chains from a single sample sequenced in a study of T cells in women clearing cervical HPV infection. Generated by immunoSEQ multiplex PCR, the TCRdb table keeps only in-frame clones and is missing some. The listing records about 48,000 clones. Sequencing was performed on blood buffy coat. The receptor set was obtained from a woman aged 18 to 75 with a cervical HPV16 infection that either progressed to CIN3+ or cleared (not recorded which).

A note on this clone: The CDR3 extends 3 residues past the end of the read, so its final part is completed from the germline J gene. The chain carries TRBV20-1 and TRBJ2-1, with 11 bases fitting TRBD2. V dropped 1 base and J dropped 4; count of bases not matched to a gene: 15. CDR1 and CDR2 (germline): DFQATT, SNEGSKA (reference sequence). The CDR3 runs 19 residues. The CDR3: CSARGANLLAGGLYNEQFF. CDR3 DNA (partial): TGCAGTGCTAGAGGGGCGAATCTATTAGCGGGAGGGCTGTACAATGAG.

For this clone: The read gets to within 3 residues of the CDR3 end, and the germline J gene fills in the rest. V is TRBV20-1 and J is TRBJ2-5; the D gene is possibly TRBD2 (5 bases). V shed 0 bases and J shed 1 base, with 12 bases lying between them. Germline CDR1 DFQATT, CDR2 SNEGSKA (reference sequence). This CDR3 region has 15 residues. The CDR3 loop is CSARDPGLPQETQYF. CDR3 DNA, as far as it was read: TGCAGTGCTAGAGATCCAGGACTCCCCCAAGAGACC.

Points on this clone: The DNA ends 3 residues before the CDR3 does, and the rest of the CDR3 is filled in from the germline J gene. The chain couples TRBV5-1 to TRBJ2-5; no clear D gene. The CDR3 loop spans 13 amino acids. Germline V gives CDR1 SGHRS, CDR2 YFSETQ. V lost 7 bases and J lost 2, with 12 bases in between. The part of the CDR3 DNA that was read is TGCGCCAGCGGAGCGCAGACTCAAGAGACC. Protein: CASGAQTQET. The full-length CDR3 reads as CASGAQTQETQYF.

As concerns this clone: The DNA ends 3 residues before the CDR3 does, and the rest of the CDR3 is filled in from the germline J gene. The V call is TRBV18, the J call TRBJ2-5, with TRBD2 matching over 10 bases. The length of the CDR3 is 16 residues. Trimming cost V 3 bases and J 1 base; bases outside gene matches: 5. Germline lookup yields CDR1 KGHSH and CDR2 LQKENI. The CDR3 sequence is CASSPSRLAGQETQYF. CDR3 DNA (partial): TGTGCCAGCTCACCGTCGCGACTAGCGGGCCAAGAGACC.

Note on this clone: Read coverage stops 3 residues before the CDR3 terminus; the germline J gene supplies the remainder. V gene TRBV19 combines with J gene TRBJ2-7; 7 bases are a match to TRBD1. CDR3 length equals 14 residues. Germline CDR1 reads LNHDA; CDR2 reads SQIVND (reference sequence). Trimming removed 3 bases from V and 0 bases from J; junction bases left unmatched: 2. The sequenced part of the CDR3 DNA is TGTGCCAGTAGTATTAGGGACAGCTCCTACGAG. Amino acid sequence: CASSIRDSSYE. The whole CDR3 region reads CASSIRDSSYEQYF.

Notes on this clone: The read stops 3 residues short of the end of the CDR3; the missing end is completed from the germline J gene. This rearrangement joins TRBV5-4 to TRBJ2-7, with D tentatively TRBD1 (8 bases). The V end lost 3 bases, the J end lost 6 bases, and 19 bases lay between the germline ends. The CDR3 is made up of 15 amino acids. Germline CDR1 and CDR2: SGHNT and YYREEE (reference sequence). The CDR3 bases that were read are TGTGCCAGCAGCTGGCCCGGACAGGGAGGGGGCGAG. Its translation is CASSWPGQGGGE. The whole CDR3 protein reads CASSWPGQGGGEQYF.